This T cell receptor beta chain was identified during a study of cytomegalovirus exposure and HLA in healthy donors. The CDR3 totals 16 residues. The V gene's germline CDR1 is MRHNA and CDR2 SNTAGT. V was trimmed by 7 bases and J by 7 bases, leaving 20 bases between them. PCR used 60 Vbeta primers and 13 Jbeta primers. This table comes from immunoSEQ multiplex PCR, and its TCRdb copy is limited to in-frame clones, with some not included. Here the sample spans about 110,000 clones, around 73% being singletons. Sequenced material: PBMCs. The chain is built from TRBV6-4 and TRBJ1-6; D might be TRBD1 (5 bases). The source of this sequence is a man aged 30 to 39 in good health and CMV-seronegative. In nucleotides, the CDR3 is TGTGCCAGCACCGAATACAGGCACTTGGAGAATTCACCCCTCCACTTT. It yields the protein CASTEYRHLENSPLHF.